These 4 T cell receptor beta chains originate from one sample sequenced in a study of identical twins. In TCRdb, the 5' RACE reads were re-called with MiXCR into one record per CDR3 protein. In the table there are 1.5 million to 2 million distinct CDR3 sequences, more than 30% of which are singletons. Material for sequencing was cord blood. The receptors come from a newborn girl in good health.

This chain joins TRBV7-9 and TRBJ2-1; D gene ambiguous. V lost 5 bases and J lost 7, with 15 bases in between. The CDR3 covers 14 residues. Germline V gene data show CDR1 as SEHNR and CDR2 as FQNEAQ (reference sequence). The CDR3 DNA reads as TGTGCCAGCAGCCTCTGGACCCTGGGGAATGAGCAGTTCTTC. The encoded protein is CASSLWTLGNEQFF.

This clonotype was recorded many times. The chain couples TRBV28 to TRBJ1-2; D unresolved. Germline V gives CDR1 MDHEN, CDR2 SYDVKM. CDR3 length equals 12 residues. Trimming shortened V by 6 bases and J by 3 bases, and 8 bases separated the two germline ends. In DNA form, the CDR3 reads TGTGCCAGCAGCCCCCCGGACTATGGCTACACCTTC. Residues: CASSPPDYGYTF.

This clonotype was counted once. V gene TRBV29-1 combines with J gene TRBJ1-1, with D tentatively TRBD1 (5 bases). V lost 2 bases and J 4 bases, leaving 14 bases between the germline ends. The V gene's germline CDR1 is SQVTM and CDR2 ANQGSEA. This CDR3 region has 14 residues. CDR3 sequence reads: CSVERWRGATEAFF. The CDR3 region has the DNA TGCAGCGTTGAAAGGTGGAGAGGGGCCACTGAAGCTTTCTTT.

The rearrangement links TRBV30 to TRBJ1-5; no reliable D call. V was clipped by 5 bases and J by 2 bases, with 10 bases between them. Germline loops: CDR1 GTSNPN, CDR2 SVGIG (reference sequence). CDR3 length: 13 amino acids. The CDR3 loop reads CAWASGGNQPQHF. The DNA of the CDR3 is TGTGCCTGGGCCTCAGGAGGCAATCAGCCCCAGCATTTT.